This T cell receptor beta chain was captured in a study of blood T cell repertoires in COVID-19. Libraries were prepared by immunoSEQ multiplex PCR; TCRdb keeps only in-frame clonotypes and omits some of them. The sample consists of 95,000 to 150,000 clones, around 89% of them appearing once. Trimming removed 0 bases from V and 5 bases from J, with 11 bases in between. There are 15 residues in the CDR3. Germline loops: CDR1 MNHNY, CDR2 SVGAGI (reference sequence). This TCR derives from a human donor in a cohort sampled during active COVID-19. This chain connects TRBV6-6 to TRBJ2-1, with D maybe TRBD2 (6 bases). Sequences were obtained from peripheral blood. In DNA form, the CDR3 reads TGTGCCAGCAGTTACTCGGGGGGACCAAACAATGAGCAGTTCTTC. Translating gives CASSYSGGPNNEQFF.